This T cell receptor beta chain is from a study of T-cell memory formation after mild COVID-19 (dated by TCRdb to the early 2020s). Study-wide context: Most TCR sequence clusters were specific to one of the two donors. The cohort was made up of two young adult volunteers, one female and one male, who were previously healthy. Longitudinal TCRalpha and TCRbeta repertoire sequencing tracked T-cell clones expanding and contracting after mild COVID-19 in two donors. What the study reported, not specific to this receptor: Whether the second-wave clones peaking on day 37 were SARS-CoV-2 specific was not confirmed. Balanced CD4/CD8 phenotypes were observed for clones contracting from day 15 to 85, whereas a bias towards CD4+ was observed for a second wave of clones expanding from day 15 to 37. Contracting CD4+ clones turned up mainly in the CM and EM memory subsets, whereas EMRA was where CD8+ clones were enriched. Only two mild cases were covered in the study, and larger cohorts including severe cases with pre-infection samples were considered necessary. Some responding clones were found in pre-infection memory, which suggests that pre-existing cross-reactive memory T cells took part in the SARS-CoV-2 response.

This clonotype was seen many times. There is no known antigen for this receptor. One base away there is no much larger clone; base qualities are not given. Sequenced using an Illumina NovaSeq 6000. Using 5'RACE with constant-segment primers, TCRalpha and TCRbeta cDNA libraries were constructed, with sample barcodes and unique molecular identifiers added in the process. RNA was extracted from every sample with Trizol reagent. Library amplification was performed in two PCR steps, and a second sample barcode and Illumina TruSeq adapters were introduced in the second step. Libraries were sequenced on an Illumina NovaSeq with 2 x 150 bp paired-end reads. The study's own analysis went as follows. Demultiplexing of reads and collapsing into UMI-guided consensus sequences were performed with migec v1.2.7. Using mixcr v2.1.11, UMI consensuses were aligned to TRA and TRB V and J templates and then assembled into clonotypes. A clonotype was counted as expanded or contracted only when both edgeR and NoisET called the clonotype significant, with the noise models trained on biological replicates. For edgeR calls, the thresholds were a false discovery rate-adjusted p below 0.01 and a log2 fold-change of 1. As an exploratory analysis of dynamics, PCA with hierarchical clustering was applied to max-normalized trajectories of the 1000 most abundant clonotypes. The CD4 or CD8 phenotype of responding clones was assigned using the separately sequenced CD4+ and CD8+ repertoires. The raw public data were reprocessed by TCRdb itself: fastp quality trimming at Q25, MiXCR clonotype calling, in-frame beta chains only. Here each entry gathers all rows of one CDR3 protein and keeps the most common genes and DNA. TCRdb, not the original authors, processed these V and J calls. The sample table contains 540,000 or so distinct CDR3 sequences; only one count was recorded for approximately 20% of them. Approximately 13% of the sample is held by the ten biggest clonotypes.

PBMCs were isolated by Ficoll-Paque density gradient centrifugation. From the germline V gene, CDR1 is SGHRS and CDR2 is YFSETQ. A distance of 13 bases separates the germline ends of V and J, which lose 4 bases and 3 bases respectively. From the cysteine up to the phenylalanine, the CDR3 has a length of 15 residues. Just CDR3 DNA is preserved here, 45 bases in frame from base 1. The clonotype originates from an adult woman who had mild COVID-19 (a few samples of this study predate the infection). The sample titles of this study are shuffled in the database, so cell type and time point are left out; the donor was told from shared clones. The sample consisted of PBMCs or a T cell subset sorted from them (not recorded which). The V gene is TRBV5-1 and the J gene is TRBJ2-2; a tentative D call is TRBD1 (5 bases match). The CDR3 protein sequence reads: CASSAERGYTGELFF. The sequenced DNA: TGCGCCAGCAGCGCCGAAAGGGGTTACACCGGGGAGCTGTTTTTT.